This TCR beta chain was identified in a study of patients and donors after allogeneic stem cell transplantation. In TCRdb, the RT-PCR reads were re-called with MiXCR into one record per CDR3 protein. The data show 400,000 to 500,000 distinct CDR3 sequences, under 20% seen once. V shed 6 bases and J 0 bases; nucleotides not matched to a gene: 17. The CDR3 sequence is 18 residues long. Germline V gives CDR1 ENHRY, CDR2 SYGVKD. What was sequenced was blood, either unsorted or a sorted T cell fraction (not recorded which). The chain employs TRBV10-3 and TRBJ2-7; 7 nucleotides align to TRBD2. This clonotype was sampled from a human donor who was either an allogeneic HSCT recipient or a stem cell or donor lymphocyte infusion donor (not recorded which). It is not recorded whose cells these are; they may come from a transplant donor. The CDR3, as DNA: TGTGCCATCAGCCCCACCCCGGGAGGCGGATCAAGCTCCTACGAGCAGTACTTC. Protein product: CAISPTPGGGSSSYEQYF.